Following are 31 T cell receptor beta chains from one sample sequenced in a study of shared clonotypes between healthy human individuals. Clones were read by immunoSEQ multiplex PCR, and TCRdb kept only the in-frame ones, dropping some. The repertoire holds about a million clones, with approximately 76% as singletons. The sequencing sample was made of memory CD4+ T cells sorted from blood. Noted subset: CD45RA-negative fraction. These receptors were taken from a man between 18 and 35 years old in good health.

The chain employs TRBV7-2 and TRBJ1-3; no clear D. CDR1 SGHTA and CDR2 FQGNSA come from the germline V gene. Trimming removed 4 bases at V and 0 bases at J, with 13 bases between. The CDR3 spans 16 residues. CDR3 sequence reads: CASSSRTGSSGNTIYF. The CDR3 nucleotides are TGTGCCAGCAGCTCTCGGACGGGTTCCTCTGGAAACACCATATATTTT.

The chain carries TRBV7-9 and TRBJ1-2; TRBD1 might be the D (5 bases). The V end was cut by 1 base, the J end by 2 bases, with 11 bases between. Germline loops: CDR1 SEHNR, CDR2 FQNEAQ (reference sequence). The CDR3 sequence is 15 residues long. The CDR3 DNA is TGTGCCAGCAGCTTAGGGGGGGTTTTCAACTATGGCTACACCTTC. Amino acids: CASSLGGVFNYGYTF.

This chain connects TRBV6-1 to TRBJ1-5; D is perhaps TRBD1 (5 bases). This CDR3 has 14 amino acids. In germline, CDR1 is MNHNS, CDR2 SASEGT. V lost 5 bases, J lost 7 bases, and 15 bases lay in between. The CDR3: CASSQNLAGQPQHF. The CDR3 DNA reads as TGTGCCAGCAGTCAAAACCTCGCAGGGCAGCCCCAGCATTTT.

Here the CDR3 DNA reads TGTGCCAGCGGTCTTCCGCGCCCAGAAGGCAATCAGCCCCAGCATTTT. Encoded protein: CASGLPRPEGNQPQHF. The chain is built from TRBV6-6 and TRBJ1-5; D ambiguous. This CDR3 has 16 amino acids. The V end lost 8 bases, the J end lost 2 bases, and 19 bases lay between the germline ends. From germline, CDR1 is MNHNY and CDR2 SVGAGI (reference sequence).

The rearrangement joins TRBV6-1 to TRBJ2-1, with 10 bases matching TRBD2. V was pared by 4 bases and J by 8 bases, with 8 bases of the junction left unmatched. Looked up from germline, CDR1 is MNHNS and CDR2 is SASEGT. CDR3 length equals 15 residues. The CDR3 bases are TGTGCCAGCAGTGCCTTAGCGGGAGGACGCGATGAGCAGTTCTTC. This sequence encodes CASSALAGGRDEQFF.

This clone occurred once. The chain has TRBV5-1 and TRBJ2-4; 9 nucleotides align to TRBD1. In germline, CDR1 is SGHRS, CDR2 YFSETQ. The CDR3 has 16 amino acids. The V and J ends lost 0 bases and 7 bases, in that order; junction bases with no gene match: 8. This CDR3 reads CASSLGRTGDGNIQYF. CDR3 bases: TGCGCCAGCAGCTTGGGCCGGACAGGGGATGGTAACATTCAGTACTTC.

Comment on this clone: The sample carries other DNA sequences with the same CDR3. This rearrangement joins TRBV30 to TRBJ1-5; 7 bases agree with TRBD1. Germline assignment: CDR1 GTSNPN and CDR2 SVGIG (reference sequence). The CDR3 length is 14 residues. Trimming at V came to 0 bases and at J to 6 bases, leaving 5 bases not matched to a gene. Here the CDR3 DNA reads TGTGCCTGGAGTGTCAAAGGGGGCGGTCAGCCCCAGCATTTT. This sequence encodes CAWSVKGGGQPQHF.

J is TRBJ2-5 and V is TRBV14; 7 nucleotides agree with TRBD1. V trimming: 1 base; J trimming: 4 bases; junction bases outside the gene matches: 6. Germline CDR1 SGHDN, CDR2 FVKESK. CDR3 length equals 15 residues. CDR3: CASSQARGGVETQYF. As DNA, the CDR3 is TGTGCCAGCAGCCAAGCCAGAGGGGGCGTAGAGACCCAGTACTTC.

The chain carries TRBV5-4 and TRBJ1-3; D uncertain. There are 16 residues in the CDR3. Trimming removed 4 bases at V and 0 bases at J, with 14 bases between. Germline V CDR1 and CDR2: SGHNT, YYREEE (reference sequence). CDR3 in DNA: TGTGCCAGCAGCATCCCGGACGGAAGCTCTGGAAACACCATATATTTT. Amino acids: CASSIPDGSSGNTIYF.

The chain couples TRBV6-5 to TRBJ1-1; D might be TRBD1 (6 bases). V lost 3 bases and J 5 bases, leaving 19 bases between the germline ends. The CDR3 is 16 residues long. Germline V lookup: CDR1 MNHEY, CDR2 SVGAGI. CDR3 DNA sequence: TGTGCCAGCAGTTATGATCTTTCCCGGGGGCGGACTGAAGCTTTCTTT. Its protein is CASSYDLSRGRTEAFF.

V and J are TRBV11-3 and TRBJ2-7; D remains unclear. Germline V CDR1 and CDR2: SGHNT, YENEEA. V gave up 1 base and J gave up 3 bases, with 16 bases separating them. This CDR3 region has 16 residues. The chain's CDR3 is CASSLVAAQRHYEQYF. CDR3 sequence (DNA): TGTGCCAGCAGCTTAGTGGCTGCGCAGCGCCACTACGAGCAGTACTTC.

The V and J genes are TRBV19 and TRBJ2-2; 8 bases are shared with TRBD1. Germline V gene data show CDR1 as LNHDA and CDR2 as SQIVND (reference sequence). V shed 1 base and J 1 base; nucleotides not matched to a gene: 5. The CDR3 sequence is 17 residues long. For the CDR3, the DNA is TGTGCCAGTAGTATAGGGGTAGGGACAGGGAACACCGGGGAGCTGTTTTTT. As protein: CASSIGVGTGNTGELFF.

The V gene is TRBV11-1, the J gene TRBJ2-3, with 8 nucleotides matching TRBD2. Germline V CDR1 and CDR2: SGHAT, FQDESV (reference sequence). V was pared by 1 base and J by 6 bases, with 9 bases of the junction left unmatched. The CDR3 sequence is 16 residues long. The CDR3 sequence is CASSLEAGGALDTQYF. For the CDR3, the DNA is TGTGCCAGCAGCTTAGAGGCCGGGGGGGCCTTGGATACGCAGTATTTT. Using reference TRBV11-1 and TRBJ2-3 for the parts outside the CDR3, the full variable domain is EAEVAQSPRYKITEKSQAVAFWCDPISGHATLYWYRQILGQGPELLVQFQDESVVDDSQLPKDRFSAERLKGVDSTLKIQPAELGDSAMYLCASSLEAGGALDTQYFGPGTRLTVL.

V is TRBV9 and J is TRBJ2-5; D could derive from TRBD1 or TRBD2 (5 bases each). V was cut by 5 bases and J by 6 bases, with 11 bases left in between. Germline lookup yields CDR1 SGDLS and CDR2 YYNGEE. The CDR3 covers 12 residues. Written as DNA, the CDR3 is TGTGCCAGCAGTAGGGACCTGAAGACCCAGTACTTC. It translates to CASSRDLKTQYF.

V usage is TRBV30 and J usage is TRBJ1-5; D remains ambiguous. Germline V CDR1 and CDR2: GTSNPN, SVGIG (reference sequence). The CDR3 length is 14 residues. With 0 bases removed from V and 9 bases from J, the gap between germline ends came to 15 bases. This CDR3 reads CAWSVPGFDRPQHF. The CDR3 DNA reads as TGTGCCTGGAGTGTACCCGGGTTTGATAGGCCCCAGCATTTT.

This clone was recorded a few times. CDR3 in amino acids: CASSKNLTDGYTF. For the CDR3, the DNA is TGTGCCAGCAGCAAAAATCTGACAGATGGCTACACCTTC. The chain has TRBV21-1 and TRBJ1-2; the table gives TRBD1 as D, unverified against the DNA. TRBV21-1 is deemed a pseudogene. This CDR3 comprises 13 residues.

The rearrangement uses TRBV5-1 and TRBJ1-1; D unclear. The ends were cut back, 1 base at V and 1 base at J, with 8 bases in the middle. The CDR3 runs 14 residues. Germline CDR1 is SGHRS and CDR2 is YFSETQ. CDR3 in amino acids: CASSLRSQNTEAFF. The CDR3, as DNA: TGCGCCAGCAGCTTGCGTAGTCAGAACACTGAAGCTTTCTTT.

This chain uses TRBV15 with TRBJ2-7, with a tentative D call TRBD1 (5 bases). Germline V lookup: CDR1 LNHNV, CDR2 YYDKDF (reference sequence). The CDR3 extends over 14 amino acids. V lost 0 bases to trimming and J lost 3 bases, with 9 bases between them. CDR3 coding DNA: TGTGCCACCAGCAGAGATCTCAGGGACTACGAGCAGTACTTC. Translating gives CATSRDLRDYEQYF.

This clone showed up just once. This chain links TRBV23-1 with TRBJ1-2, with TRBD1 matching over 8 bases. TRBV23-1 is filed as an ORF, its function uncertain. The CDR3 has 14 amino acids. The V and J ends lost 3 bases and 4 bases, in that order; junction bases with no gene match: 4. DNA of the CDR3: TGCGCCAGCAGTCAGTGTGACAGGGGCTATGGCTACACCTTC. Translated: CASSQCDRGYGYTF.

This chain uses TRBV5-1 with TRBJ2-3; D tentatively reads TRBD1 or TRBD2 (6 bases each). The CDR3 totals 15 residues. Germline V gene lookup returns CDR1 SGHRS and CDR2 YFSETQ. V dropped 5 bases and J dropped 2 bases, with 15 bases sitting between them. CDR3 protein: CASSPIGGLTDTQYF. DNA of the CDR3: TGCGCCAGCAGTCCCATAGGGGGACTCACAGATACGCAGTATTTT.

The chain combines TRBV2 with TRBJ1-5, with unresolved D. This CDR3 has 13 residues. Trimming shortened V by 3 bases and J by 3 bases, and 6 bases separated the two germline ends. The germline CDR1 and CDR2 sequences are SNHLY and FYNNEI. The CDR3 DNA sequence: TGTGCCAGCAGTGACCAGGCCAATCAGCCCCAGCATTTT. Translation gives CASSDQANQPQHF.

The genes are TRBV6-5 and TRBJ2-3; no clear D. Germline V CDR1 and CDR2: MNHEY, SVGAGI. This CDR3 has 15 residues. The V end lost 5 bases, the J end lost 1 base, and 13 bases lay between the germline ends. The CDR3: CASSRQLIGTDTQYF. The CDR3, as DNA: TGTGCCAGCAGTCGTCAATTAATAGGCACAGATACGCAGTATTTT.

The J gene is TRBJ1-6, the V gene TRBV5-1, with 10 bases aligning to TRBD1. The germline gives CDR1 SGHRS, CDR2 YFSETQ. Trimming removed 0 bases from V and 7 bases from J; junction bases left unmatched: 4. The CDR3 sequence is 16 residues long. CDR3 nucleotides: TGCGCCAGCAGCTTGGGACAGGGGGCTTGGAATTCACCCCTCCACTTT. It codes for CASSLGQGAWNSPLHF. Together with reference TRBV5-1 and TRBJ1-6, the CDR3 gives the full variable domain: KAGVTQTPRYLIKTRGQQVTLSCSPISGHRSVSWYQQTPGQGLQFLFEYFSETQRNKGNFPGRFSGRQFSNSRSEMNVSTLELGDSALYLCASSLGQGAWNSPLHFGNGTRLTVT.

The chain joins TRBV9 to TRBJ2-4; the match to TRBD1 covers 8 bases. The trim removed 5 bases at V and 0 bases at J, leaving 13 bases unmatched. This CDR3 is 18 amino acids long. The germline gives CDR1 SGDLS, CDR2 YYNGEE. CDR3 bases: TGTGCCAGCAGAGCCACTTCTAACAGGGGGATAGCCAAAAACATTCAGTACTTC. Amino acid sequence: CASRATSNRGIAKNIQYF.

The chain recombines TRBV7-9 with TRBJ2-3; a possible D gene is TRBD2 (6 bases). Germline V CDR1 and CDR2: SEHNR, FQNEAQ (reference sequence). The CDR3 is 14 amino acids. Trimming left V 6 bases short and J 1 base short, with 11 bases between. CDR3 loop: CASRRRAGTDTQYF. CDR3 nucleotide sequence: TGTGCCAGCAGGCGGAGGGCCGGCACAGATACGCAGTATTTT.

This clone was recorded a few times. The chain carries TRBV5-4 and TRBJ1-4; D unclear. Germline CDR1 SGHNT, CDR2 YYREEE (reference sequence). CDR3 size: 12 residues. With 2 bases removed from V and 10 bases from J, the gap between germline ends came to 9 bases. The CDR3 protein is CASSFPSGKLFF. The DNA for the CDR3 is TGTGCCAGCAGCTTCCCATCCGGAAAACTGTTTTTT.

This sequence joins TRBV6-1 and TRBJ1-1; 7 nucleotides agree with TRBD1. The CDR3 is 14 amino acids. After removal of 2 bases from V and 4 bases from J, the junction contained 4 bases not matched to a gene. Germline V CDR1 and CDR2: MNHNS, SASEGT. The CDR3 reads CASSELRGSTEAFF. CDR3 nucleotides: TGTGCCAGCAGTGAACTCAGGGGGAGCACTGAAGCTTTCTTT.

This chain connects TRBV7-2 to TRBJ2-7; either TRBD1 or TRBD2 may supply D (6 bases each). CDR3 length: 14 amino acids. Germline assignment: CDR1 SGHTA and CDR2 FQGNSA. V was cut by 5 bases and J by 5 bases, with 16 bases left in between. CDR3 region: CASSQRGPRDEQYF. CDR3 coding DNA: TGTGCCAGCAGCCAACGGGGGCCCCGTGACGAGCAGTACTTC.

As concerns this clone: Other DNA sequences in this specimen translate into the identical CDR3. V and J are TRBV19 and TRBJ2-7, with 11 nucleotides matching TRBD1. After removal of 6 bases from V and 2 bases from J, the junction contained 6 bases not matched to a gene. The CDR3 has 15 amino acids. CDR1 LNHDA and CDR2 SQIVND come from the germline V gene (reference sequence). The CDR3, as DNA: TGTGCCAGTAGCCTACCGGGACAGGGGGCCTACGAGCAGTACTTC. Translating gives CASSLPGQGAYEQYF.

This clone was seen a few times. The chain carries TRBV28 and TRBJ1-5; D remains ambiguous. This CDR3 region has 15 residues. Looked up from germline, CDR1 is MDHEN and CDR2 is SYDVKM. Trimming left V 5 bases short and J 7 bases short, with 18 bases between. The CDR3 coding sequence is TGTGCCAGCAGTCTCCCCACATCCGGAGAGCAGCCCCAGCATTTT. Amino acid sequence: CASSLPTSGEQPQHF. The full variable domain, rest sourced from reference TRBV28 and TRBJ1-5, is DVKVTQSSRYLVKRTGEKVFLECVQDMDHENMFWYRQDPGLGLRLIYFSYDVKMKEKGDIPEGYSVSREKKERFSLILESASTNQTSMYLCASSLPTSGEQPQHFGDGTRLSIL.

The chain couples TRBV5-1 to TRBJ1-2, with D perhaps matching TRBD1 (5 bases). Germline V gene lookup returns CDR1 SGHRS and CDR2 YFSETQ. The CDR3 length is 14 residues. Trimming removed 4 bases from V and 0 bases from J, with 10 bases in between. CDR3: CASSRDGTNYGYTF. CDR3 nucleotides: TGCGCCAGCAGCCGGGACGGTACTAACTATGGCTACACCTTC.